Following are 13 T cell receptor beta chains from one sample sequenced in a study of Ad26.COV2.S vaccination and SARS-CoV-2 variants. Noted treatment: roughly 18 received Ad26.COV2.S at low or high dose, single or two shots; roughly 5 received placebo; per-sample allocation not given. Day 63 after the first injection of vaccine or placebo was the sampling time. Data came from immunoSEQ multiplex PCR; TCRdb stores just in-frame clones and leaves some out. The sample has about 390,000 clones; around 92% are singletons. The specimen was peripheral blood, collected in a trial of Ad26.COV2.S vaccine versus placebo. All receptors derive from a person aged 18 to 59 who received the Ad26.COV2.S COVID-19 vaccine or a placebo.

The chain recombines TRBV6-2 or TRBV6-3 with TRBJ1-5; 9 bases line up with TRBD1. This CDR3 has 17 residues. The junction had 13 bases not matched to a gene; V was cut back by 3 bases and J by 7 bases. Germline CDR1 is MNHEY and CDR2 is SVGEGT. The CDR3 bases are TGTGCCAGCAGTTATCACGGGACAGGGAGGGATTGGCAGCCCCAGCATTTT. This encodes CASSYHGTGRDWQPQHF.

The V call is TRBV6-5, the J call TRBJ1-2; D unclear. This CDR3 region has 15 residues. V was cut by 7 bases and J by 4 bases, with 19 bases left in between. CDR1 MNHEY and CDR2 SVGAGI come from the germline V gene. The CDR3 loop is CASTEGPNLSYGYTF. The CDR3 DNA reads as TGTGCCAGCACCGAAGGACCGAACCTCAGCTATGGCTACACCTTC.

The gene calls are TRBV5-8 and TRBJ1-5, with TRBD1 matching 8 bases. J was trimmed by 3 bases and V by 4 bases; bases with no gene match: 6. CDR1 and CDR2 (germline): SGHTS, YDEGEE. The CDR3 is 15 amino acids. CDR3 amino acids: CASSRMDRDNQPQHF. CDR3 DNA sequence: TGTGCCAGCAGCCGCATGGACAGGGACAATCAGCCCCAGCATTTT.

The rearrangement uses TRBV24-1 and TRBJ2-2, with 9 bases lining up with TRBD2. Germline V gene data show CDR1 as KGHDR and CDR2 as SFDVKD. CDR3 length: 17 residues. With V trimmed by 7 bases and J by 0 bases, 8 bases remained unmatched. CDR3 region: CATSSRSGGSNTGELFF. As DNA, the CDR3 is TGTGCCACCAGCTCTCGTAGCGGGGGCTCGAACACCGGGGAGCTGTTTTTT.

The CDR3: CASSQDTDSASNQPQHF. The CDR3 DNA reads as TGCGCCAGCAGCCAAGATACGGACAGCGCTAGCAATCAGCCCCAGCATTTT. This rearrangement joins TRBV4-3 to TRBJ1-5; D perhaps matches TRBD1 (6 bases). The CDR3 is 17 amino acids. The V gene's germline CDR1 is LGHNA and CDR2 YSLEER. The V gene lost 0 bases and the J gene lost 0 bases, with 12 bases spanning the gap.

V is TRBV6-5 and J is TRBJ2-5, with a possible D match to TRBD2 (6 bases). Per the germline V gene, CDR1 is MNHEY and CDR2 is SVGAGI. The CDR3 consists of 14 residues. Trimming left V 0 bases short and J 5 bases short, with 10 bases between. CDR3 sequence: CASSYSAGRETQYF. In DNA form, the CDR3 reads TGTGCCAGCAGTTACTCTGCGGGACGGGAGACCCAGTACTTC.

This clone is a singleton in its sample. J is TRBJ2-7 and V is TRBV6-6, with D perhaps assigned TRBD1 or TRBD2 (6 bases each). Trimming removed 6 bases from V and 5 bases from J, with 20 bases in between. Germline V CDR1 and CDR2: MNHNY, SVGAGI (reference sequence). The CDR3 has 15 residues. CDR3 sequence reads: CASRGLGGLNDEQYF. The CDR3 DNA reads TGTGCCAGCAGGGGATTGGGGGGCTTAAACGACGAGCAGTACTTC.

With respect to this clone: This sample also contains other DNA sequences that code for the same CDR3. The rearrangement links TRBV3-1 (or the pseudogene TRBV3-2) to TRBJ2-7; D is undetermined. From germline, CDR1 is LGHDT and CDR2 YNNKEL (reference sequence). V gave up 0 bases and J gave up 3 bases, with 3 bases separating them. There are 12 residues in the CDR3. DNA for the CDR3: TGTGCCAGCAGCCAAGAAGGCTACGAGCAGTACTTC. Its translation is CASSQEGYEQYF.

In its sample, this clone was seen once. V gene TRBV5-1 combines with J gene TRBJ1-1, with 7 bases matching TRBD1. Trimming at V came to 0 bases and at J to 3 bases, leaving 5 bases not matched to a gene. The CDR3 contains 15 residues. Germline values: CDR1 SGHRS, CDR2 YFSETQ. The CDR3 nucleotides are TGCGCCAGCAGCTTGGAAGACAGGGAATACACTGAAGCTTTCTTT. Translated: CASSLEDREYTEAFF.

This chain uses TRBV18 with TRBJ1-5, with a weak D call TRBD1 (5 bases). V was pared by 3 bases and J by 2 bases, with 11 bases between. The CDR3 consists of 15 residues. Germline assignment: CDR1 KGHSH and CDR2 LQKENI. The CDR3 sequence: CASSPLGDGNQPQHF. In DNA form, the CDR3 reads TGTGCCAGCTCACCCCTGGGGGACGGCAATCAGCCCCAGCATTTT.

V usage is TRBV28 and J usage is TRBJ2-5, with 7 bases lining up with TRBD2. The trim removed 6 bases at V and 4 bases at J, leaving 8 bases unmatched. The germline V gene encodes CDR1 MDHEN and CDR2 SYDVKM. The CDR3 covers 14 residues. DNA for the CDR3: TGTGCCAGCAGAGGCGGACTAGTTGTAGAGACCCAGTACTTC. Encoded protein: CASRGGLVVETQYF. Based on the CDR3 plus reference TRBV28 and TRBJ2-5, the full variable domain is DVKVTQSSRYLVKRTGEKVFLECVQDMDHENMFWYRQDPGLGLRLIYFSYDVKMKEKGDIPEGYSVSREKKERFSLILESASTNQTSMYLCASRGGLVVETQYFGPGTRLLVL.

The CDR3 bases are TGTGCCAGCAGCCCGGGACAGGGGGCTAAAGGAGAGACCCAGTACTTC. It specifies CASSPGQGAKGETQYF. The chain uses TRBV5-4 and TRBJ2-5, with 12 bases matching TRBD1. Germline CDR1 reads SGHNT; CDR2 reads YYREEE (reference sequence). This CDR3 has 16 residues. The V gene end was trimmed by 4 bases and the J gene end by 4 bases; junction bases not matched to a gene: 8.

This clone was seen once. This chain joins TRBV6-5 and TRBJ1-4; 9 positions agree with TRBD1. Germline-derived CDR1 and CDR2 are MNHEY and SVGAGI. The CDR3 consists of 14 residues. J gave up 10 bases and V 8 bases, and 11 bases lay outside the gene matches. CDR3 amino acids: CASGRGQGGAKLFF. In nucleotides, the CDR3 is TGTGCCAGCGGGAGGGGACAGGGTGGGGCAAAACTGTTTTTT.